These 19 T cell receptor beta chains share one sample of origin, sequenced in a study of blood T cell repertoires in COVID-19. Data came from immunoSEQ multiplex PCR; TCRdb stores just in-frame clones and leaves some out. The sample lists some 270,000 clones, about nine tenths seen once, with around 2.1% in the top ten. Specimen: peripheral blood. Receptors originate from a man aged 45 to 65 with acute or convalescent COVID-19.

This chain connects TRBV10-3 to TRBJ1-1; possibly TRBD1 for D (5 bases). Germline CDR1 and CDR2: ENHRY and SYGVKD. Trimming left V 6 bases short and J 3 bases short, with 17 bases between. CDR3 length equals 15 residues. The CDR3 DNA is TGTGCCATCAGCCAGTCCAATTCGGGGGACACTGAAGCTTTCTTT. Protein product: CAISQSNSGDTEAFF.

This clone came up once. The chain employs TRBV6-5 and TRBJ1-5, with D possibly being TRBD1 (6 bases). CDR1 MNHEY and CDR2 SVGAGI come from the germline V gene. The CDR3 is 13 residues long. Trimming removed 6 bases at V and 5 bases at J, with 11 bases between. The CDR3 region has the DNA TGTGCCAGCAGCCTCAACAGGGATCAGCCCCAGCATTTT. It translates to CASSLNRDQPQHF.

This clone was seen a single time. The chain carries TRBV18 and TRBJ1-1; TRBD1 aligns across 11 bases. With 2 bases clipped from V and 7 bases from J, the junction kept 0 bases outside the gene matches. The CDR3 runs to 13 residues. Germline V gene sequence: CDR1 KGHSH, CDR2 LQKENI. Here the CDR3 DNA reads TGTGCCAGCTCACCAGGGACAGGGGGTGAAGCTTTCTTT. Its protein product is CASSPGTGGEAFF.

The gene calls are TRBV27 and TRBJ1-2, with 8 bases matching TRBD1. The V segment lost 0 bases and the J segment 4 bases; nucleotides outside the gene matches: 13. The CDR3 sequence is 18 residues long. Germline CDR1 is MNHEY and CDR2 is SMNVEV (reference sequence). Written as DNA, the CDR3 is TGTGCCAGCAGTTTATCGATAGGCTCAGGACAGGGAAGCTATGGCTACACCTTC. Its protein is CASSLSIGSGQGSYGYTF.

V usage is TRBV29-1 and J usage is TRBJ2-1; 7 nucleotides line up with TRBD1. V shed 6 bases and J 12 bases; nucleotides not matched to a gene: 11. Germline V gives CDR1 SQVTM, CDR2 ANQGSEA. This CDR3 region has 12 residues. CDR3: CSVPTRGIGQFF. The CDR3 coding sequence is TGCAGCGTGCCGACCAGGGGGATCGGGCAGTTCTTC.

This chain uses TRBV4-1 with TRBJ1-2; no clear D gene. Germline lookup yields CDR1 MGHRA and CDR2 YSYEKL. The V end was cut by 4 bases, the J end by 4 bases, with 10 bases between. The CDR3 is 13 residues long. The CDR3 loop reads CASSPLGFYGYTF. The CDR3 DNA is TGCGCCAGCAGCCCATTGGGCTTCTATGGCTACACCTTC.

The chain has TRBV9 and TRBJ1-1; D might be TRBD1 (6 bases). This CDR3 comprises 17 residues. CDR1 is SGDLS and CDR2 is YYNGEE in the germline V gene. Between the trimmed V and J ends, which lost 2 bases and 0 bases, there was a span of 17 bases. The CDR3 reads CASSVGTGLGLNTEAFF. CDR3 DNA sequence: TGTGCCAGCAGCGTGGGAACAGGGTTGGGGTTGAACACTGAAGCTTTCTTT.

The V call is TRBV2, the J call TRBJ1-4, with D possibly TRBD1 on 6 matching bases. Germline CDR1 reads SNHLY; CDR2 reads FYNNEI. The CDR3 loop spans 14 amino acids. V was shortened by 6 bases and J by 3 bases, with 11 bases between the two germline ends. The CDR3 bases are TGTGCCAGCAGACCGGGACATCCTAATGAAAAACTGTTTTTT. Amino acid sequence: CASRPGHPNEKLFF.

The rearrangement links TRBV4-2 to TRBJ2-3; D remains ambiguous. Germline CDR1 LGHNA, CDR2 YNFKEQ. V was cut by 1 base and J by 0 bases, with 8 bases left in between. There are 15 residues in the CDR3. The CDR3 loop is CASSQVQASTDTQYF. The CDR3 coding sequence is TGTGCCAGCAGCCAAGTCCAGGCTAGCACAGATACGCAGTATTTT.

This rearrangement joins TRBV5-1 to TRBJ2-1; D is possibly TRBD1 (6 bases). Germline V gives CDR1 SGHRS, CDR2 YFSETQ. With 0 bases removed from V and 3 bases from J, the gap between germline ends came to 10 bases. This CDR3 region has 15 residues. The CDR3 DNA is TGCGCCAGCAGCTTGGAAACAGGGCTCTACAATGAGCAGTTCTTC. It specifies CASSLETGLYNEQFF. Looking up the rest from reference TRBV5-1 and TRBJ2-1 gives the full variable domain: KAGVTQTPRYLIKTRGQQVTLSCSPISGHRSVSWYQQTPGQGLQFLFEYFSETQRNKGNFPGRFSGRQFSNSRSEMNVSTLELGDSALYLCASSLETGLYNEQFFGPGTRLTVL.

CDR3 in amino acids: CAISEQGVDTIYF. CDR3 nucleotides: TGTGCCATCAGTGAACAGGGTGTTGACACCATATATTTT. The chain is built from TRBV10-3 and TRBJ1-3, with D possibly matching TRBD1 (6 bases). Germline CDR1 is ENHRY and CDR2 is SYGVKD. There are 13 residues in the CDR3. V was clipped by 3 bases and J by 8 bases, with 11 bases between them.

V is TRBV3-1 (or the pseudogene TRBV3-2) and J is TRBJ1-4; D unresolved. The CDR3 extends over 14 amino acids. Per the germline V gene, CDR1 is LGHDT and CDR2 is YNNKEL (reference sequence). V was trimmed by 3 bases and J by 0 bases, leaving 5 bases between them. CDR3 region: CASSHVATNEKLFF. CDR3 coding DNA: TGTGCCAGCAGCCACGTTGCAACTAATGAAAAACTGTTTTTT.

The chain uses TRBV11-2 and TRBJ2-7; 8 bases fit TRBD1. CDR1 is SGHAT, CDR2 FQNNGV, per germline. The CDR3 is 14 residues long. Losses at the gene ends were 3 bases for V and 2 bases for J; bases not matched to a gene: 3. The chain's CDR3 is CASSLTGAPYEQYF. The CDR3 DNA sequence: TGTGCCAGCAGCTTGACAGGGGCCCCCTACGAGCAGTACTTC. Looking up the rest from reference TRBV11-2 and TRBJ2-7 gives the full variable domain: EAGVAQSPRYKIIEKRQSVAFWCNPISGHATLYWYQQILGQGPKLLIQFQNNGVVDDSQLPKDRFSAERLKGVDSTLKIQPAKLEDSAVYLCASSLTGAPYEQYFGPGTRLTVT.

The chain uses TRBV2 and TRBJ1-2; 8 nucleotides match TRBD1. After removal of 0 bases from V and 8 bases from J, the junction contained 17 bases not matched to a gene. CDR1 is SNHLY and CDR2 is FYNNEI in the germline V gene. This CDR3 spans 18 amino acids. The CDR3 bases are TGTGCCAGCAGTGAAGCGCTTCGGCAGGGGGCCCCTATGGGAGGCTACACCTTC. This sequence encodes CASSEALRQGAPMGGYTF.

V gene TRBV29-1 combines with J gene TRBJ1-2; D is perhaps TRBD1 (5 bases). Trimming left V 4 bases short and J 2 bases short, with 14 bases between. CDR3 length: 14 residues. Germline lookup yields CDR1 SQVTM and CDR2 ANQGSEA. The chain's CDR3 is CSVAVAGTNYGYTF. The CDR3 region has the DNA TGCAGCGTTGCGGTAGCGGGGACCAACTATGGCTACACCTTC.

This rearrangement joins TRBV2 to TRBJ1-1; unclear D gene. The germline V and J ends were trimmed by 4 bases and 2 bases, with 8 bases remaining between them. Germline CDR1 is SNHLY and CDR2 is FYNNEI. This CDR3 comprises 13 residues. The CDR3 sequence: CASSAETNTEAFF. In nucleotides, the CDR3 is TGTGCCAGCAGTGCGGAGACTAACACTGAAGCTTTCTTT.

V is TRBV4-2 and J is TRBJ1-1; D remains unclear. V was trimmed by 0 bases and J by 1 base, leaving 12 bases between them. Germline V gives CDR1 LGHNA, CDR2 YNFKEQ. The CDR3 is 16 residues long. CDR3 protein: CASSQDLVEWNTEAFF. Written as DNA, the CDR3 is TGTGCCAGCAGCCAAGATCTAGTGGAGTGGAACACTGAAGCTTTCTTT.

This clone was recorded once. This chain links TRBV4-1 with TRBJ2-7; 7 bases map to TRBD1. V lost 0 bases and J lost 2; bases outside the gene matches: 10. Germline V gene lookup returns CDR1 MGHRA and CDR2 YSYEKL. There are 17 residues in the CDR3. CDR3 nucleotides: TGCGCCAGCAGCCAAGAAGCCTCGACAGGGCGCCCCTACGAGCAGTACTTC. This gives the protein CASSQEASTGRPYEQYF.

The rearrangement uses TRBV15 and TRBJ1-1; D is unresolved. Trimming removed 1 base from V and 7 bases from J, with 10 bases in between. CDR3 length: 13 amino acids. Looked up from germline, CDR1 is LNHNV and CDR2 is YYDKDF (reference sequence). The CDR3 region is CATSRVDGGEAFF. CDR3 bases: TGTGCCACCAGCAGAGTGGACGGAGGTGAAGCTTTCTTT.